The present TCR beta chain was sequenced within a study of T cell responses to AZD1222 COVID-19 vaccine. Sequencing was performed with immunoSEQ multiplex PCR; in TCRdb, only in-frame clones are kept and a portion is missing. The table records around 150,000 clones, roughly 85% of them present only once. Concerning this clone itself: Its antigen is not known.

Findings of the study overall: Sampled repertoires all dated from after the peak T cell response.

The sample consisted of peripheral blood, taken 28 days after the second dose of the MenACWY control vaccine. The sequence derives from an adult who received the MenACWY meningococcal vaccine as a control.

The CDR3 DNA reads TGTGCCAGCAGCTCCGGACAGGGAAGTCAGCCCCAGCATTTT. It yields the protein CASSSGQGSQPQHF. V gene TRBV9 combines with J gene TRBJ1-5, with 8 nucleotides matching TRBD1. The CDR3 extends over 14 amino acids. Germline CDR1 SGDLS, CDR2 YYNGEE. The J segment lost 6 bases and the V segment lost 4 bases, leaving 6 bases of the junction unmatched.